This T cell receptor (beta chain) was documented in a study of T cells after yellow fever vaccination. In its sample, this clonotype was seen a few times. TCRdb fed the 5' RACE reads into MiXCR, producing one record per CDR3 protein. The table records a few hundred thousand distinct CDR3 sequences, 6.8% of them present only once. The CDR3 sequence is 13 residues long. From germline, CDR1 is DFQATT and CDR2 SNEGSKA (reference sequence). Trimming pared 5 bases from V and 6 bases from J, leaving 11 bases between. The sequence came from a man between 18 and 35 years old who received the YFV17D yellow fever vaccine. The sample consisted of PBMCs, taken 45 days after the first yellow fever vaccination. The chain couples TRBV20-1 to TRBJ1-6; tentative D call: TRBD1 (5 bases). The chain's CDR3 is CSAYPGPNSPLHF. The DNA of the CDR3 is TGCAGTGCTTATCCGGGGCCTAATTCACCCCTCCACTTT.